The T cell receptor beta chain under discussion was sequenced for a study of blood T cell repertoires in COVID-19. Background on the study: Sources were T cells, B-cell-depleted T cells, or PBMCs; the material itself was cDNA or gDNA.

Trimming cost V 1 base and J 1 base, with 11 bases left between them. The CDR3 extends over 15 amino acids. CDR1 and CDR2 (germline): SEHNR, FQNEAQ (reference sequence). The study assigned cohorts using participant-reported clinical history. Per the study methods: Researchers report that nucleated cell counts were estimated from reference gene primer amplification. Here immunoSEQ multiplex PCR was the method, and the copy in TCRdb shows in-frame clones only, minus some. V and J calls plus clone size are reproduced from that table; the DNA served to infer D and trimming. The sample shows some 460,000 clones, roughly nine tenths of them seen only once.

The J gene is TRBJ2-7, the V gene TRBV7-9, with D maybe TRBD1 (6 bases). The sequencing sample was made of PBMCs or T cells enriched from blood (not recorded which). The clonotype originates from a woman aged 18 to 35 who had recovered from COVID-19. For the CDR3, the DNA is TGTGCCAGCAGCTTAGGAGACGACAGGTCCTACGAGCAGTACTTC. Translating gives CASSLGDDRSYEQYF.